This is a list of T cell receptor beta chains from one sample in a study of T cells in Graves' hyperthyroidism and ophthalmopathy. TCRdb reanalysed the multiplex PCR reads using MiXCR and keeps one entry per CDR3 protein. The data contain roughly 510,000 distinct CDR3 sequences, 46% of them singletons. The sequencing sample was made of peripheral blood or thyroid tissue (not recorded which). The receptors originated from an adult woman with Graves' disease, either hyperthyroidism or ophthalmopathy (not recorded which). Both conserved end residues are part of each CDR3. D genes are given only for firm matches. Clone size, where shown, is once, few, many, or a class for clones that have expanded.

d_gene: TRBD1; abundance: many; v_gene: TRBV5-1; j_gene: TRBJ1-5; CDR3nt: TGCGCCAGCAGCCCGGGACAGGGAGAGCAGCCCCAGCATTTT; CDR3aa: CASSPGQGEQPQHF
d_gene: .; abundance: many; v_gene: TRBV7-3; j_gene: TRBJ2-7; CDR3nt: TGTGCCAGCAGCTTAGCAGGGAACTCCTACGAGCAGTACTTC; CDR3aa: CASSLAGNSYEQYF
d_gene: TRBD1; abundance: many; v_gene: TRBV4-3; j_gene: TRBJ1-5; CDR3nt: TGCGCCAGCAGCCAAGATCCCACAGGGGGCGGACAGCCCCAGCATTTT; CDR3aa: CASSQDPTGGGQPQHF
d_gene: .; abundance: many; v_gene: TRBV7-9; j_gene: TRBJ1-4; CDR3nt: TGTGCCAGCAGCTTAGAGCCCGTTGGTGAAAAACTGTTTTTT; CDR3aa: CASSLEPVGEKLFF
d_gene: TRBD1; abundance: .; v_gene: TRBV20-1; j_gene: TRBJ1-2; CDR3nt: TGCAGTGGGGCGGACAGGGCCGGGGACGATGGCTACACCTTC; CDR3aa: CSGADRAGDDGYTF
d_gene: .; abundance: .; v_gene: TRBV5-1; j_gene: TRBJ1-1; CDR3nt: TGCGCCAGCAGCCCCGGGTCAGTTAACACTGAAGCTTTCTTT; CDR3aa: CASSPGSVNTEAFF
d_gene: .; abundance: .; v_gene: TRBV7-8; j_gene: TRBJ2-5; CDR3nt: TGTGCCAGCAGCTTAGGCAGGGGGGACCAAGAGACCCAGTACTTC; CDR3aa: CASSLGRGDQETQYF
d_gene: .; abundance: .; v_gene: TRBV28; j_gene: TRBJ2-7; CDR3nt: TGTGCCAGCGCTCGGGAAGGTTACGAGCAGTACTTC; CDR3aa: CASAREGYEQYF
d_gene: TRBD2; abundance: once; v_gene: TRBV7-8; j_gene: TRBJ2-7; CDR3nt: TGTGCCAGCAGCTTTACCGGGAGGATCTCCTACGAGCAGTACTTC; CDR3aa: CASSFTGRISYEQYF
d_gene: .; abundance: .; v_gene: TRBV29-1; j_gene: TRBJ1-2; CDR3nt: TGCAGCGTTGCACCGGGCCCCTACGGCTACACCTTC; CDR3aa: CSVAPGPYGYTF
d_gene: TRBD2; abundance: .; v_gene: TRBV7-3; j_gene: TRBJ2-3; CDR3nt: TGTGCCAGCAGCTTAGGGAGGGGCGGGAGGGCCTTGGATACGCAGTATTTT; CDR3aa: CASSLGRGGRALDTQYF
d_gene: TRBD1; abundance: .; v_gene: TRBV10-3; j_gene: TRBJ1-3; CDR3nt: TGTGCCATCAGGCCGGGACAGGGGGCTGGAAACACCATATATTTT; CDR3aa: CAIRPGQGAGNTIYF
d_gene: .; abundance: many; v_gene: TRBV13; j_gene: TRBJ1-2; CDR3nt: TGTGCCAGCAGGCCAACATTCTCCTATGGCTACACCTTC; CDR3aa: CASRPTFSYGYTF
d_gene: TRBD2; abundance: .; v_gene: TRBV7-2; j_gene: TRBJ2-2; CDR3nt: TGTGCCAGCAGCTTTCTAACGGGAGGGCCGGCCGGGGGGCTGTTTTTT; CDR3aa: CASSFLTGGPAGGLFF
d_gene: .; abundance: .; v_gene: TRBV5-1; j_gene: TRBJ2-6; CDR3nt: TGCGCCAGCAGCTTGGGGACCAACGTCCTGACTTTC; CDR3aa: CASSLGTNVLTF
d_gene: TRBD2; abundance: .; v_gene: TRBV13; j_gene: TRBJ2-2; CDR3nt: TGTGCCAGCAGGAGCGGGAGTGTCACCGGGGAGCTGTTTTTT; CDR3aa: CASRSGSVTGELFF
d_gene: .; abundance: few; v_gene: TRBV9; j_gene: TRBJ1-6; CDR3nt: TGTGCCAGCCGCCGGGATGTACATAATTCACCCCTCCACTTT; CDR3aa: CASRRDVHNSPLHF
d_gene: .; abundance: .; v_gene: TRBV20-1; j_gene: TRBJ2-7; CDR3nt: TGCAGTGCTAGACGGGGACAACTAAATCAAAACTACGAGCAGTACTTC; CDR3aa: CSARRGQLNQNYEQYF
d_gene: .; abundance: many; v_gene: TRBV10-3; j_gene: TRBJ1-6; CDR3nt: TGTGCCATACGATCGGAGCCGAATTCACCCCTCCACTTT; CDR3aa: CAIRSEPNSPLHF
d_gene: .; abundance: .; v_gene: TRBV12-3/TRBV12-4; j_gene: TRBJ2-7; CDR3nt: TGTGCCAGCAGCTTTGCTGACCCGCGAGGCTACGAGCAGTACTTC; CDR3aa: CASSFADPRGYEQYF
d_gene: .; abundance: many; v_gene: TRBV4-1; j_gene: TRBJ1-4; CDR3nt: TGCGCCAGCAGCCAAGTGATCGGCGAAAAACTGTTTTTT; CDR3aa: CASSQVIGEKLFF
d_gene: .; abundance: many; v_gene: TRBV11-2; j_gene: TRBJ1-1; CDR3nt: TGTGCCAGCAGCTTAGTAGGGGCTGAAGCTTTCTTT; CDR3aa: CASSLVGAEAFF
d_gene: TRBD1; abundance: .; v_gene: TRBV2; j_gene: TRBJ1-6; CDR3nt: TGTGCCAGCATCCCAGCAGGGGGGGATAATTCACCCCTCCACTTT; CDR3aa: CASIPAGGDNSPLHF